The text below deals with one TCR beta chain. This specimen comes from a study of blood T cell repertoires in COVID-19. The wider study: Collection of acute and convalescent COVID-19 samples took place in the United States, Italy and Spain. T cells, B-cell-depleted T cells, or PBMCs provided the cDNA or gDNA that served as material.

Authors' methods: From reference gene primer amplification, estimates of nucleated cell counts were derived. TCRdb keeps only in-frame clones here, not all; method: immunoSEQ multiplex PCR. The V and J calls and clone size were taken over from that table, and D and trimming were inferred from the DNA. The sample includes 130,000 or so clones, about 80% of them seen just once. The material sequenced was peripheral blood. This TCR was sampled from a woman of 80 years or more with acute or convalescent COVID-19.

The CDR3 spells CASSFGRLGHNEQFF. The CDR3 DNA reads as TGTGCCAGCAGCTTCGGCCGGCTAGGCCACAATGAGCAGTTCTTC. J is TRBJ2-1 and V is TRBV11-2; no reliable D call. The CDR3 is made up of 15 amino acids. Trimming cost V 3 bases and J 5 bases, with 14 bases left between them. In germline, CDR1 is SGHAT, CDR2 FQNNGV.